These 2 T cell receptor beta chains share one sample of origin, sequenced in a study of CD8 T cells in Susac syndrome. With random hexamers, reverse transcription was performed on about 0.45 to 1 ug of RNA. MiXCR, run by TCRdb on the immunoSEQ multiplex PCR reads, gives a single entry per CDR3 protein. The sample includes 330,000 or so distinct CDR3 sequences, 85% of them seen just once. The sample taken for sequencing was CD8+ T cells from PBMCs. These receptors all stem from a human donor with multiple sclerosis.

The rearrangement joins TRBV11-2 to TRBJ2-3, with D tentatively TRBD2 (7 bases). The V gene's germline CDR1 is SGHAT and CDR2 FQNNGV. The CDR3 covers 14 residues. The germline V and J ends were trimmed by 4 bases and 3 bases, with 11 bases remaining between them. This chain's CDR3 is CASSSQGGTDTQYF. CDR3 in DNA: TGTGCCAGCAGCTCACAGGGAGGGACAGATACGCAGTATTTT.

V usage is TRBV10-3 and J usage is TRBJ2-7; tentative D call: TRBD1 (6 bases). Germline lookup yields CDR1 ENHRY and CDR2 SYGVKD. Trimming took off 4 bases at V and 0 bases at J, with 13 bases between the two ends. The CDR3 contains 15 residues. The chain's CDR3 is CAISVWGQSSYEQYF. The CDR3 region has the DNA TGTGCCATCAGTGTCTGGGGGCAGAGCTCCTACGAGCAGTACTTC.